This T cell receptor (beta chain) was observed in a study of blood T cell repertoires in COVID-19. Turning to the study itself: Samples of COVID-19 (acute and convalescent) were obtained from the United States, Italy and Spain. Sources were T cells, B-cell-depleted T cells, or PBMCs; the material itself was cDNA or gDNA.

The germline V gene encodes CDR1 SGHTA and CDR2 FQGTGA. V was clipped by 5 bases and J by 4 bases; unmatched bases: 7. CDR3 length equals 15 residues. Authors' data handling: How many nucleated cells were present was estimated from reference gene primer amplification. Data came from immunoSEQ multiplex PCR; TCRdb stores just in-frame clones and leaves some out. That table is the source of V, J and clone size, and D and trimming were worked out from the DNA. Among around 100,000 clones listed, approximately 90% were seen once. Input material: peripheral blood. This TCR derives from a human donor with active COVID-19. The donor label of this sample is uncertain. V usage is TRBV7-3 and J usage is TRBJ2-5; 10 bases fit TRBD2. CDR3 amino acids: CASSASGGGGETQYF. The CDR3 nucleotides read TGTGCCAGCAGCGCGAGCGGGGGGGGCGGAGAGACCCAGTACTTC.